The T cell receptor (beta chain) under discussion was sequenced for a study of cytomegalovirus exposure and HLA in healthy donors. Whole-study results and caveats: Through in vitro validation, a few CMV-associated chains were shown to be specific for CMV antigens. In a later analysis, a genetic analysis reported fewer productive-TCR N-insertions in an Asian-associated ancestry cluster than the cohort average. Accurate prediction of HLA-A and HLA-B alleles (for most subjects) was reportedly achieved from TCR beta sequences. Indistinguishable V segments such as TRBV6-2 and TRBV6-3 were excluded.

The PCR employed 60 Vbeta primers together with 13 Jbeta primers. The protocol was immunoSEQ multiplex PCR, while the TCRdb copy is restricted to in-frame clones and leaves out a portion. The sample consists of 80,000 or so clones, 75% of them appearing once. Details on this clone: Its antigen is currently unknown.

With 5 bases removed from V and 1 base from J, the gap between germline ends came to 2 bases. Looked up from germline, CDR1 is LNHDA and CDR2 is SQIVND (reference sequence). The CDR3 is 11 residues long. This TCR was recovered from a woman between 35 and 50 years old in good health and CMV-seronegative. The sequencing sample was made of PBMCs. This chain uses TRBV19 with TRBJ1-1, with unresolved D. The chain's CDR3 is CASSQNTEAFF. The CDR3 bases are TGTGCCAGTAGTCAGAACACTGAAGCTTTCTTT.